Listed here are 27 T cell receptor beta chains from one sample, sequenced in a study of blood T cell repertoires in COVID-19. Sequencing used immunoSEQ multiplex PCR; TCRdb keeps in-frame clones, though not all of them. There are 250,000 to 350,000 clones in the sample; roughly 84% occur only once, and around 1.6% lies in the top ten. Sequenced sample: peripheral blood. These receptors came from a human donor with COVID-19, enrolled during active disease. The donor label of this sample is uncertain.

This clone was found once. A much larger clone sits a single nucleotide away, making a read error possible. The chain uses TRBV29-1 and TRBJ2-3, with TRBD2 matching over 11 bases. The V gene end was trimmed by 6 bases and the J gene end by 0 bases; junction bases not matched to a gene: 2. This CDR3 contains 14 residues. CDR1 and CDR2 (germline): SQVTM, ANQGSEA. The CDR3 nucleotides read TGCAGCGTCCGGACTAGCGGGAGCACAGATACGCAGTATTTT. It yields the protein CSVRTSGSTDTQYF.

This chain uses TRBV11-3 with TRBJ2-3; possible D gene TRBD2, 5 bases. The CDR3 has 17 residues. The V and J ends lost 3 bases and 1 base respectively, with 17 bases between them. Germline-derived CDR1 and CDR2 are SGHNT and YENEEA. CDR3 DNA sequence: TGTGCCAGCAGCTTGGGTCTAGCCGGAGTTGGCACAGATACGCAGTATTTT. Its translation: CASSLGLAGVGTDTQYF.

J is TRBJ1-2 and V is TRBV27; D is possibly TRBD1 (5 bases). Trimming took off 2 bases at V and 8 bases at J, with 18 bases between the two ends. The CDR3 is made up of 15 amino acids. Germline-derived CDR1 and CDR2 are MNHEY and SMNVEV (reference sequence). The CDR3 is CASSLLGEWARGYTF. The CDR3 coding sequence is TGTGCCAGCAGTTTACTAGGGGAATGGGCCCGCGGCTACACCTTC.

Concerning this clone: Other DNA variants within this sample encode the same CDR3. The chain links TRBV12-3 or TRBV12-4 to TRBJ2-1; D is undetermined. The CDR3 runs to 13 residues. V lost 1 base to trimming and J lost 3 bases, with 4 bases between them. The CDR3 bases are TGTGCCAGCAGTTTAGACTACTACAATGAGCAGTTCTTC. Amino acids: CASSLDYYNEQFF.

This chain joins TRBV4-3 and TRBJ2-3, with 8 bases identical to TRBD2. From germline, CDR1 is LGHNA and CDR2 YSLEER. This CDR3 is 16 amino acids long. Trimming cost V 0 bases and J 6 bases; bases outside gene matches: 8. CDR3 sequence (DNA): TGCGCCAGCAGCCAAGAATCAGGGCTAGCGGGCGATACGCAGTATTTT. Its translation is CASSQESGLAGDTQYF.

The V and J genes are TRBV7-2 and TRBJ2-3; D is perhaps TRBD2 (5 bases). V shed 2 bases and J shed 4 bases, with 13 bases lying between them. Germline V gives CDR1 SGHTA, CDR2 FQGNSA. The CDR3 runs to 15 residues. CDR3 DNA sequence: TGTGCCAGCAGCTTACGCCCTGCCGGGGCAGATACGCAGTATTTT. Translating it yields CASSLRPAGADTQYF.

The J gene is TRBJ2-7, the V gene TRBV7-2, with D possibly being TRBD2 (5 bases). Trimming took 5 bases from V and 6 from J, leaving 11 bases between them. Germline CDR1 reads SGHTA; CDR2 reads FQGNSA. CDR3 size: 12 residues. CDR3 loop: CASSLGLGEQYF. CDR3 in DNA: TGTGCCAGCAGCCTTGGACTTGGCGAGCAGTACTTC.

This rearrangement joins TRBV6-2 or TRBV6-3 to TRBJ2-1; 7 bases are a match to TRBD2. Germline-derived CDR1 and CDR2 are MNHEY and SVGEGT. V lost 1 base and J lost 1; bases outside the gene matches: 16. The CDR3 runs to 20 residues. This CDR3 is CASSYLTLLREAISYNEQFF. CDR3 in DNA: TGTGCCAGCAGTTACTTGACTCTCCTACGGGAGGCCATTTCCTACAATGAGCAGTTCTTC.

The gene calls are TRBV7-9 and TRBJ2-2; D call uncertain. V lost 3 bases, J lost 4 bases, and 9 bases lay in between. This CDR3 region has 14 residues. Germline CDR1 is SEHNR and CDR2 is FQNEAQ (reference sequence). The CDR3 DNA is TGTGCCAGCAGCTTGTCTATGTTCACCGGGGAGCTGTTTTTT. Its protein product is CASSLSMFTGELFF.

The chain recombines TRBV27 with TRBJ2-2, with 8 bases aligning to TRBD2. Trimming at V came to 6 bases and at J to 0 bases, leaving 6 bases not matched to a gene. The CDR3 extends over 16 amino acids. CDR1 MNHEY and CDR2 SMNVEV come from the germline V gene (reference sequence). CDR3 bases: TGTGCCAGCAGGCGGGGGGCGGCCCCGAACACCGGGGAGCTGTTTTTT. Its translation is CASRRGAAPNTGELFF.

The V and J genes are TRBV5-1 and TRBJ2-3; a possible D gene is TRBD2 (5 bases). V was shortened by 0 bases and J by 0 bases, with 14 bases between the two germline ends. The length of the CDR3 is 17 residues. Germline V gene lookup returns CDR1 SGHRS and CDR2 YFSETQ. The CDR3 DNA sequence: TGCGCCAGCAGCTTGGATTTGAGCGGACGGAGCACAGATACGCAGTATTTT. Its protein product is CASSLDLSGRSTDTQYF.

V usage is TRBV3-1 (or the pseudogene TRBV3-2) and J usage is TRBJ2-7; 10 bases are a match to TRBD1. Germline V gene data show CDR1 as LGHDT and CDR2 as YNNKEL (reference sequence). J lost 0 bases, V lost 6 bases, and 2 bases had no gene match. The CDR3 spans 14 residues. CDR3 residues: CASRRQGASYEQYF. The CDR3 DNA follows: TGTGCCAGCAGGAGACAGGGGGCCTCCTACGAGCAGTACTTC.

The rearrangement uses TRBV7-8 and TRBJ1-1; D remains ambiguous. V was trimmed by 2 bases and J by 1 base, leaving 14 bases between them. The CDR3 sequence is 16 residues long. Germline V CDR1 and CDR2: SGHVS, FQNEAQ. CDR3 sequence reads: CASSLLVQPGNTEAFF. CDR3 in DNA: TGTGCCAGCAGCTTACTGGTTCAACCAGGGAACACTGAAGCTTTCTTT.

The rearrangement links TRBV6-5 to TRBJ1-6; D is perhaps TRBD1 (5 bases). Germline CDR1 is MNHEY and CDR2 is SVGAGI. CDR3 length: 14 residues. Deletions cut 6 bases from V and 7 bases from J, with 13 bases between. The CDR3, as DNA: TGTGCCAGCAGCCGACAGAGTCCCAATTCACCCCTCCACTTT. It is translated as CASSRQSPNSPLHF.

The DNA of the CDR3 is TGCGCCAGTGGCCTTAAAGAGAACACTGAAGCTTTCTTT. Protein sequence: CASGLKENTEAFF. The rearrangement uses TRBV5-1 and TRBJ1-1; D unresolved. Germline loops: CDR1 SGHRS, CDR2 YFSETQ. The CDR3 totals 13 residues. V lost 8 bases, J lost 1 base, and 12 bases lay in between.

This chain connects TRBV6-5 to TRBJ1-3; 7 bases align to TRBD1. Germline CDR1 and CDR2: MNHEY and SVGAGI. J gave up 0 bases and V 3 bases, and 5 bases lay outside the gene matches. The CDR3 consists of 16 residues. CDR3 residues: CASSYRGQRSGNTIYF. The CDR3 DNA follows: TGTGCCAGCAGTTATCGGGGACAGCGCTCTGGAAACACCATATATTTT.

The chain has TRBV9 and TRBJ2-1, with 7 nucleotides matching TRBD2. Germline values: CDR1 SGDLS, CDR2 YYNGEE. V was pared by 3 bases and J by 0 bases, with 12 bases of the junction left unmatched. The CDR3 runs to 18 residues. The CDR3 loop reads CASSDGTTRRGSYNEQFF. In DNA form, the CDR3 reads TGTGCCAGCAGCGATGGGACTACCCGGAGGGGCTCCTACAATGAGCAGTTCTTC.

The V and J genes are TRBV30 and TRBJ2-5, with TRBD2 matching 10 bases. J lost 5 bases, V lost 4 bases, and 10 bases had no gene match. CDR1 and CDR2 from the germline V gene are GTSNPN and SVGIG (reference sequence). The CDR3 sequence is 15 residues long. CDR3 sequence reads: CAWTPLAGVAETQYF. In DNA form, the CDR3 reads TGTGCCTGGACCCCTCTAGCGGGAGTGGCGGAGACCCAGTACTTC. Combining the CDR3 with reference TRBV30 and TRBJ2-5 gives the whole variable domain SQTIHQWPATLVQPVGSPLSLECTVEGTSNPNLYWYRQAAGRGLQLLFYSVGIGQISSEVPQNLSASRPQDRQFILSSKKLLLSDSGFYLCAWTPLAGVAETQYFGPGTRLLVL.

The genes are TRBV28 and TRBJ2-7, with D tentatively TRBD1 (5 bases). Germline CDR1 is MDHEN and CDR2 is SYDVKM. CDR3 length equals 16 residues. Trimming took 1 base from V and 2 from J, leaving 15 bases between them. CDR3 nucleotide sequence: TGTGCCAGCAGTTTATTCCAGGGTTCAACCCCCTACGAGCAGTACTTC. It translates to CASSLFQGSTPYEQYF.

Comment on this clone: The same CDR3 arises from other DNA sequences in this sample as well. The rearrangement links TRBV27 to TRBJ1-4, with D possibly TRBD1 on 5 matching bases. V was cut by 5 bases and J by 6 bases, with 10 bases left in between. The CDR3 is 13 amino acids. The V gene's germline CDR1 is MNHEY and CDR2 SMNVEV (reference sequence). The CDR3 DNA reads TGTGCCAGCAGTCCCCCGGGGGATGAAAAACTGTTTTTT. Its protein is CASSPPGDEKLFF. Full variable domain (remainder filled in from reference TRBV27 and TRBJ1-4): EAQVTQNPRYLITVTGKKLTVTCSQNMNHEYMSWYRQDPGLGLRQIYYSMNVEVTDKGDVPEGYKVSRKEKRNFPLILESPSPNQTSLYFCASSPPGDEKLFFGSGTQLSVL.

The chain joins TRBV23-1 to TRBJ1-6; possibly TRBD1 for D (6 bases). TRBV23-1 is an ORF, and what it does is uncertain. CDR3 size: 15 residues. Trimming pared 3 bases from V and 7 bases from J, leaving 13 bases between. CDR3 DNA: TGCGCCAGCAGTCAGCAGGGGTTTAACAATTCACCCCTCCACTTT. Translation gives CASSQQGFNNSPLHF.

J is TRBJ2-5 and V is TRBV19; D not resolved. V lost 3 bases to trimming and J lost 2 bases, with 16 bases between them. CDR1 is LNHDA, CDR2 SQIVND, per germline (reference sequence). The CDR3 has 16 residues. The CDR3 is CASSISRSHLQETQYF. CDR3 in DNA: TGTGCCAGTAGTATTTCTCGATCTCATCTACAAGAGACCCAGTACTTC.

The chain joins TRBV6-5 to TRBJ2-3, with TRBD2 matching 11 bases. V lost 6 bases and J lost 4; bases outside the gene matches: 6. The CDR3 contains 15 residues. Germline loops: CDR1 MNHEY, CDR2 SVGAGI. The CDR3, as DNA: TGTGCCAGCAGAACTAGCGGGAGAATCGCAGATACGCAGTATTTT. It yields the protein CASRTSGRIADTQYF.

This clone was seen a few times. This chain links TRBV5-1 with TRBJ2-3; TRBD2 is a possible D gene (6 bases). Germline V gives CDR1 SGHRS, CDR2 YFSETQ. The CDR3 is 14 amino acids. With 3 bases removed from V and 1 base from J, the gap between germline ends came to 9 bases. CDR3 sequence (DNA): TGCGCCAGCAGCTCCGGGGGTGGCACAGATACGCAGTATTTT. Protein product: CASSSGGGTDTQYF.

This clone was seen a handful of times. V gene TRBV27 combines with J gene TRBJ1-2; D perhaps matches TRBD1 (5 bases). The CDR3 consists of 13 residues. V lost 2 bases and J 7 bases, leaving 11 bases between the germline ends. Germline V gives CDR1 MNHEY, CDR2 SMNVEV (reference sequence). CDR3 bases: TGTGCCAGCAGTTTACGGGGGACGGGTGGCTACACCTTC. Translated, it gives CASSLRGTGGYTF.

This clone was observed a single time. The chain employs TRBV19 and TRBJ2-2, with TRBD1 matching 9 bases. The germline V gene encodes CDR1 LNHDA and CDR2 SQIVND (reference sequence). The CDR3 is 14 residues long. J gave up 5 bases and V 9 bases, and 7 bases lay outside the gene matches. The DNA for the CDR3 is TGTGCCAGCGGACAGGGGACAAGGACCGGGGAGCTGTTTTTT. Its translation is CASGQGTRTGELFF.

The J gene is TRBJ2-1, the V gene TRBV28; 8 bases are a match to TRBD2. CDR3 length: 15 amino acids. Germline CDR1 reads MDHEN; CDR2 reads SYDVKM. The ends lost 2 bases at V and 0 bases at J; junction bases unmatched: 0. CDR3 residues: CASSLSGGSYNEQFF. The CDR3 DNA is TGTGCCAGCAGTTTAAGCGGGGGCTCCTACAATGAGCAGTTCTTC.